The 11 T cell receptor beta chains reported below all come from one sample, sequenced in a study of T cells after yellow fever vaccination. TCRdb called the 5' RACE reads again in MiXCR, with one record for every CDR3 protein. Of hundreds of thousands of distinct CDR3 sequences listed, approximately 13% were seen once; the top ten hold roughly an eighth. Material: PBMCs, obtained on the day of the yellow fever booster vaccination. These receptors all come from a man between 25 and 39 years old who received the YFV17D yellow fever vaccine.

J is TRBJ2-7 and V is TRBV7-2; D possibly corresponds to TRBD2 (6 bases). Germline V gives CDR1 SGHTA, CDR2 FQGNSA. V was cut by 5 bases and J by 2 bases, with 19 bases left in between. This CDR3 comprises 16 residues. CDR3 DNA sequence: TGTGCCAGCAGCGCCCGACTAGGGACGCTCACCTACGAGCAGTACTTC. The encoded protein is CASSARLGTLTYEQYF. Combining the CDR3 with reference TRBV7-2 and TRBJ2-7 gives the whole variable domain GAGVSQSPSNKVTEKGKDVELRCDPISGHTALYWYRQSLGQGLEFLIYFQGNSAPDKSGLPSDRFSAERTGGSVSTLTIQRTQQEDSAVYLCASSARLGTLTYEQYFGPGTRLTVT.

The chain joins TRBV4-1 to TRBJ2-2, with 15 positions matching TRBD2. Germline CDR1 and CDR2: MGHRA and YSYEKL. CDR3 length: 21 amino acids. V shed 4 bases and J 1 base; nucleotides not matched to a gene: 13. This chain's CDR3 is CASSPPRRGLAGGLNTGELFF. The CDR3, as DNA: TGCGCCAGCAGCCCCCCCCGGAGGGGACTAGCGGGAGGTTTGAACACCGGGGAGCTGTTTTTT.

About this clonotype itself: At one end the junction does not follow the germline gene, possibly because of a read error. The chain is built from TRBV7-6 and TRBJ2-3; TRBD2 agrees at 14 bases. The germline CDR1 and CDR2 sequences are SGHVS and FNYEAQ. The CDR3 extends over 13 amino acids. The CDR3 is CASSQRTSGGHHF. CDR3 DNA: TGTGCCAGCAGCCAACGGACTAGCGGGGGGCACCATTTT.

This clonotype has ten or more counts. This chain uses TRBV12-3 or TRBV12-4 with TRBJ2-1; a possible D gene is TRBD1 (6 bases). The CDR3 contains 20 residues. V was pared by 1 base and J by 0 bases, with 22 bases between. The CDR3 DNA is TGTGCCAGCAGTTTAGGGGTGGGGGACAAATTCGTTCGCTCCTACAATGAGCAGTTCTTC. This translates into CASSLGVGDKFVRSYNEQFF.

The chain employs TRBV6-1 and TRBJ2-1, with TRBD1 matching over 9 bases. CDR1 MNHNS and CDR2 SASEGT come from the germline V gene. This CDR3 has 15 residues. Trimming took 7 bases from V and 6 from J; bases not matched to a gene: 10. The CDR3 sequence is CASNRLGQGRNEQFF. CDR3 DNA sequence: TGTGCCAGCAACCGGCTTGGACAGGGGCGCAATGAGCAGTTCTTC.

The CDR3 DNA is TGTGCCAGCAGACGACGAGCGGGACAGGGTGAAACCTACGAGCAGTACTTC. Amino acids: CASRRRAGQGETYEQYF. V usage is TRBV5-5 and J usage is TRBJ2-7; 9 nucleotides align to TRBD1. Losses at the gene ends were 5 bases for V and 2 bases for J; bases not matched to a gene: 14. Germline CDR1 is SGHKS and CDR2 is YYEKEE (reference sequence). The CDR3 length is 17 residues.

The V call is TRBV6-1, the J call TRBJ2-1; D unresolved. Trimming cost V 7 bases and J 0 bases, with 13 bases left between them. CDR3 size: 15 residues. Germline CDR1 MNHNS, CDR2 SASEGT. The CDR3 nucleotides read TGTGCCAGCAAGAACGGATACGGCTCCTACAATGAGCAGTTCTTC. Amino acid sequence: CASKNGYGSYNEQFF.

The chain joins TRBV6-1 to TRBJ2-1; 7 bases match TRBD2. Per germline, CDR1 MNHNS and CDR2 SASEGT. The CDR3 runs 17 residues. The ends lost 3 bases at V and 2 bases at J; junction bases unmatched: 10. In DNA form, the CDR3 reads TGTGCCAGCAGTGAGGCGGGACCGGGGGGAACCTACAATGAGCAGTTCTTC. Encoded protein: CASSEAGPGGTYNEQFF.

This clonotype was counted only a few times. The chain links TRBV3-1 to TRBJ2-5; either TRBD1 or TRBD2 may supply D (5 bases each). The CDR3 covers 14 residues. Germline CDR1 is LGHDT and CDR2 is YNNKEL (reference sequence). V was shortened by 4 bases and J by 5 bases, with 14 bases between the two germline ends. The CDR3 DNA follows: TGTGCCAGCAGCCTTCTAGGGACGCTCGAGACCCAGTACTTC. It encodes CASSLLGTLETQYF.

The V gene is TRBV12-3 or TRBV12-4, the J gene TRBJ2-1; unclear D gene. The V end lost 3 bases, the J end lost 8 bases, and 14 bases lay between the germline ends. The CDR3 is made up of 14 amino acids. In nucleotides, the CDR3 is TGTGCCAGCAGTTTTTGGCAAAAGCAGGATGAGCAGTTCTTC. This sequence encodes CASSFWQKQDEQFF.

The chain combines TRBV11-2 with TRBJ2-5; the match to TRBD2 covers 10 bases. The V and J ends lost 1 base and 4 bases, in that order; junction bases with no gene match: 12. CDR1 is SGHAT and CDR2 is FQNNGV in the germline V gene. CDR3 size: 18 residues. This CDR3 is CASSLGRTSGDFGETQYF. The DNA of the CDR3 is TGTGCCAGCAGCTTAGGTCGGACTAGCGGAGATTTCGGAGAGACCCAGTACTTC.